Listed below are T cell receptor beta chains from one sample, sequenced in a study of blood T cell repertoires in COVID-19. The table came from immunoSEQ multiplex PCR; TCRdb's copy has only in-frame clones and leaves some out. The sample includes around 260,000 clones, 65% to 90% of them seen just once. The sequencing input was peripheral blood. These receptors were obtained from a human donor in a cohort sampled during active COVID-19. CDR3s include the opening cysteine and the closing phenylalanine or tryptophan. D genes are given only for firm matches. Clone size appears in some rows only: once, few, many, or a class for an expanded clone.

>-|once|TRBJ2-7|TRBV10-3
TGTGCCGTATCCCTAGGAGGCGAGCAGTACTTC
CAVSLGGEQYF
>TRBD1|-|TRBJ1-4|TRBV5-1
TGCGCCAGCAGCTCAACAGGGGGCTGGGGTGAAAAACTGTTTTTT
CASSSTGGWGEKLFF
>TRBD2|-|TRBJ2-7|TRBV14
TGTGCCAGCAGCCAAAGGCCGACTAGCTTCCGATTTGGGCAGTACTTC
CASSQRPTSFRFGQYF
>TRBD1|-|TRBJ1-1|TRBV18
TGTGCCAGCTCAGACTATTACAGGGGAAAGGACACTGAAGCTTTCTTT
CASSDYYRGKDTEAFF
>-|-|TRBJ2-7|TRBV12-3/TRBV12-4
TGTGCCAGCAGTTCGGACAGCTACTACGAGCAGTACTTC
CASSSDSYYEQYF
>-|-|TRBJ2-2|TRBV28
TGTGCCAGCGTTCCGGGCGGGAACGCGAACACCGGGGAGCTGTTTTTT
CASVPGGNANTGELFF
>TRBD2|-|TRBJ2-5|TRBV27
TGTGCCAGCAGTTCCCTATTAGCGGGAGGGTCGGAGACCCAGTACTTC
CASSSLLAGGSETQYF
>-|-|TRBJ2-3|TRBV9
TGTGCCAGCAGCGTAGGCTTTGCGGAGAGGGTGCAGTATTTT
CASSVGFAERVQYF
>-|-|TRBJ1-4|TRBV2
TGTGCCAGCAGTGGGGCCAGTGTCAATGAAAAACTGTTTTTT
CASSGASVNEKLFF
>TRBD2|-|TRBJ2-5|TRBV3-1/TRBV3-2
TGTGCCAGCAGCCAAGCTTCGGGGGGAGAGACCCAGTACTTC
CASSQASGGETQYF
>-|once|TRBJ2-2|TRBV19
TGTGCCAGTAGTATAGGAGAAGCCGGGGAGCTGTTTTTT
CASSIGEAGELFF
>-|-|TRBJ2-2|TRBV18
TGTGCCAGCTCCCGCGGGGACACCGGGGAGCTGTTTTTT
CASSRGDTGELFF
>-|-|TRBJ2-5|TRBV7-3
TGTGCCAGCAGCTTAACATGGGGCAGGGGAGAGACCCAGTACTTC
CASSLTWGRGETQYF
>TRBD1|-|TRBJ2-4|TRBV19
TGTGCCAGTAGTTTCGACAGGGGAAACATTCAGTACTTC
CASSFDRGNIQYF
>TRBD2|once|TRBJ2-3|TRBV29-1
TGCAGCGTTGGACTAGCGAAGGATACGCAGTATTTT
CSVGLAKDTQYF
>-|-|TRBJ2-1|TRBV7-8
TGTGCCAGCAGGCCCCTGGCAGGCTCCTACAATGAGCAGTTCTTC
CASRPLAGSYNEQFF
>-|-|TRBJ1-2|TRBV6-5
TGTGCCAGCAGTTACGGGAGAAACTATGGCTACACCTTC
CASSYGRNYGYTF
>TRBD2|-|TRBJ2-1|TRBV7-6
TGTGCCAGCAGCTTACGACTAGCGGGGAACAATGAGCAGTTCTTC
CASSLRLAGNNEQFF
>TRBD2|-|TRBJ2-3|TRBV3-1/TRBV3-2
TGTGCCAGCAGCCAAGGCGGGGGTGGAGATACGCAGTATTTT
CASSQGGGGDTQYF
>-|many|TRBJ1-2|TRBV11-2
TGTGCCAGCAGCTTATCCGGAGACTATGGCTACACCTTC
CASSLSGDYGYTF
>TRBD2|-|TRBJ2-5|TRBV7-9
TGTGCCAGCAGCCTATCTAGCGGGAGAGAGACCCAGTACTTC
CASSLSSGRETQYF
>TRBD2|-|TRBJ2-3|TRBV5-1
TGCGCCAGCAGCTCTGGGACTAGGACAGATACGCAGTATTTT
CASSSGTRTDTQYF